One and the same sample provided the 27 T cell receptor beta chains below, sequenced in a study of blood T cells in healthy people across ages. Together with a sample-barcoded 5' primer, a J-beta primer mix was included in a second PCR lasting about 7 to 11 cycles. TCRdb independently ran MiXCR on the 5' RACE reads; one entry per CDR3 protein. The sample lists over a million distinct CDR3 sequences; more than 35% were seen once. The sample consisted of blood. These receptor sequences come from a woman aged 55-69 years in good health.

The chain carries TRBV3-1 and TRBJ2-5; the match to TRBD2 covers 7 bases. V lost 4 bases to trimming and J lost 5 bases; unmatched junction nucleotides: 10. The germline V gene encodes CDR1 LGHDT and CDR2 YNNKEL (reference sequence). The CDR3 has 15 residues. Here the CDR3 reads CASSPSAGLWETQYF. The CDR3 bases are TGTGCCAGCAGCCCGTCAGCGGGATTATGGGAGACCCAGTACTTC.

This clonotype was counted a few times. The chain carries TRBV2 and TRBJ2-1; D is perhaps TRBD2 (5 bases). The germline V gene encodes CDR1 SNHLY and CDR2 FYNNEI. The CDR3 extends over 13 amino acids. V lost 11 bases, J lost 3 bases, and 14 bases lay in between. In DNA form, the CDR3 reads TGTGCCTCCCGGACTGACCTCTACAATGAGCAGTTCTTC. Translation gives CASRTDLYNEQFF.

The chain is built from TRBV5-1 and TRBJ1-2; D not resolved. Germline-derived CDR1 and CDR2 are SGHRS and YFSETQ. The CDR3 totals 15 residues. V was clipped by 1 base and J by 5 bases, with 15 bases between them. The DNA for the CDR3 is TGCGCCAGCAGCTTGTCGGCAGCGGGGTTATATGGCTACACCTTC. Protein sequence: CASSLSAAGLYGYTF.

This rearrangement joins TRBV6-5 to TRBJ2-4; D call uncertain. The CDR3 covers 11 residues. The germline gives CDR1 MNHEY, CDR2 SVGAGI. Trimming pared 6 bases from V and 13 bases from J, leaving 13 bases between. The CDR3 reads CASRSTQAQYF. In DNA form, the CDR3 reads TGTGCCAGCAGGTCAACCCAGGCGCAGTACTTC.

CDR3 protein: CASSSPSGISTDTQYF. The CDR3 coding sequence is TGTGCCAGCAGCTCCCCTAGCGGGATTAGCACAGATACGCAGTATTTT. The V gene is TRBV7-9, the J gene TRBJ2-3; 9 positions match TRBD2. The CDR3 length is 16 residues. The germline CDR1 and CDR2 sequences are SEHNR and FQNEAQ (reference sequence). Trimming cost V 4 bases and J 0 bases; bases outside gene matches: 5. The full variable domain, in which reference TRBV7-9 and TRBJ2-3 provide the parts outside the CDR3, is DTGVSQNPRHKITKRGQNVTFRCDPISEHNRLYWYRQTLGQGPEFLTYFQNEAQLEKSRLLSDRFSAERPKGSFSTLEIQRTEQGDSAMYLCASSSPSGISTDTQYFGPGTRLTVL.

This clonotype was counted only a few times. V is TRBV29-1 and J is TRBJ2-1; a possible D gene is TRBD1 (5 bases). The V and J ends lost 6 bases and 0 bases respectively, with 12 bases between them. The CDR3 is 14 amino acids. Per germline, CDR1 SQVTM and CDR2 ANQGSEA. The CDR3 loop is CSVPSTGSYNEQFF. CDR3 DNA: TGCAGCGTCCCATCCACAGGCTCCTACAATGAGCAGTTCTTC.

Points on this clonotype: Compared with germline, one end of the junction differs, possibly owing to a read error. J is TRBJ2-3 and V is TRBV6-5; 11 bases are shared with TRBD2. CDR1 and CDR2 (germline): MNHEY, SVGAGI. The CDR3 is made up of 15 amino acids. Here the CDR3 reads CAGSYASGRPDTQYF. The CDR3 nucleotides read TGTGCCGGCAGTTACGCTAGCGGGAGGCCAGATACGCAGTATTTT.

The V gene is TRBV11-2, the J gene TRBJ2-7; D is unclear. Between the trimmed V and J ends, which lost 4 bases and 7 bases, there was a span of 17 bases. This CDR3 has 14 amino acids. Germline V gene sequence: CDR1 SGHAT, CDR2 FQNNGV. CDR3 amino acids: CASSSLGHYSEQYF. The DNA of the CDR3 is TGTGCCAGCAGCTCACTCGGGCATTACAGTGAGCAGTACTTC. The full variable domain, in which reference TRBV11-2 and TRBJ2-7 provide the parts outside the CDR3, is EAGVAQSPRYKIIEKRQSVAFWCNPISGHATLYWYQQILGQGPKLLIQFQNNGVVDDSQLPKDRFSAERLKGVDSTLKIQPAKLEDSAVYLCASSSLGHYSEQYFGPGTRLTVT.

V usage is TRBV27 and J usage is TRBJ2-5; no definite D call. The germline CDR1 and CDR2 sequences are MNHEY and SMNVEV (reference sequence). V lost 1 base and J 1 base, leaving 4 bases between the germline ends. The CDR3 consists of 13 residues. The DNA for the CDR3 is TGTGCCAGCAGTTTATGGAGCCAAGAGACCCAGTACTTC. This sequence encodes CASSLWSQETQYF.

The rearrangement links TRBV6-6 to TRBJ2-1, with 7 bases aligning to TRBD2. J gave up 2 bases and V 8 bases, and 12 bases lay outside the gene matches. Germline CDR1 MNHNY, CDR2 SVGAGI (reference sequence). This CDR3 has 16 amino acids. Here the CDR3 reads CASSREGRTAYNEQFF. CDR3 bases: TGTGCCAGCTCGAGGGAGGGCCGAACGGCCTACAATGAGCAGTTCTTC.

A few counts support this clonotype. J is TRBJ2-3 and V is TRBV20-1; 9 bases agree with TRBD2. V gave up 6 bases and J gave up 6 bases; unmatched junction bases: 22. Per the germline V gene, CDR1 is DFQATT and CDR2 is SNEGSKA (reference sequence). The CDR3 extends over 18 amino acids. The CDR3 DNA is TGCAGTGCAAATTCCGGGACTAGCCTCATACCTTCCTTGGATACGCAGTATTTT. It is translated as CSANSGTSLIPSLDTQYF.

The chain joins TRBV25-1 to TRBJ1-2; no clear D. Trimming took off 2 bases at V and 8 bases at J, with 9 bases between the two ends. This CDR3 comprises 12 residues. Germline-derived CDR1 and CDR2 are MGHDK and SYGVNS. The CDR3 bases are TGTGCCAGCAGTGAAGCGGCGAGGGGCTACACCTTC. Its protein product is CASSEAARGYTF.

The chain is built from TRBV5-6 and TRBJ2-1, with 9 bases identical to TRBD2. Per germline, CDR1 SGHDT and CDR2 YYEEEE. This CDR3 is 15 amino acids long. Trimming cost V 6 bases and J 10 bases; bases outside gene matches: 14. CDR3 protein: CASTLPLAGSEEQFF. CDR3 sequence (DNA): TGTGCCAGCACCCTACCCCTAGCGGGATCGGAGGAGCAGTTCTTC.

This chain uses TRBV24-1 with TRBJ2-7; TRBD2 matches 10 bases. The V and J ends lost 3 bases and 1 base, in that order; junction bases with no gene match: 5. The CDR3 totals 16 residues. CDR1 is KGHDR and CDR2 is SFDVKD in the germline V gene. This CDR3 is CATSDPAAGGSYEQYF. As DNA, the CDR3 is TGTGCCACCAGTGATCCAGCAGCGGGAGGGTCCTACGAGCAGTACTTC.

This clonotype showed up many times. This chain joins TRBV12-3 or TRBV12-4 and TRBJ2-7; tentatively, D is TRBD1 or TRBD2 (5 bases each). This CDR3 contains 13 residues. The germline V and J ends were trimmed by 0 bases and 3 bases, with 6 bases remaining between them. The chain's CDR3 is CASSLAGDYEQYF. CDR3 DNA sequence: TGTGCCAGCAGTTTAGCGGGGGACTACGAGCAGTACTTC.

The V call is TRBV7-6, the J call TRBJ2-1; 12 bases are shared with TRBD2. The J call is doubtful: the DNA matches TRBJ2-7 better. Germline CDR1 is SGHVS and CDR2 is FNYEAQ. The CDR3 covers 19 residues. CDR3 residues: CASSLLGLAGGTDYNEQYF. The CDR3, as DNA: TGTGCCAGCAGCTTATTGGGACTAGCGGGCGGAACGGACTACAATGAGCAGTACTTC.

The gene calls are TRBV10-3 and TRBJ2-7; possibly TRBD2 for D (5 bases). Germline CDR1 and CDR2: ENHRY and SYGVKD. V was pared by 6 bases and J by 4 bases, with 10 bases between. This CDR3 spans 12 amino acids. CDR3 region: CAIRGSAYEQYF. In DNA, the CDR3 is TGTGCCATCAGGGGGAGTGCGTACGAGCAGTACTTC.

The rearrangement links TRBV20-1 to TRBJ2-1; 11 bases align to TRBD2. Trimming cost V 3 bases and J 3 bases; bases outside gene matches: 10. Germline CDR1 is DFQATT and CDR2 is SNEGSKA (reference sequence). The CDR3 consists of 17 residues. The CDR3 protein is CSASNPLAGGNYNEQFF. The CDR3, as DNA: TGCAGTGCTAGCAATCCCTTAGCGGGAGGGAACTACAATGAGCAGTTCTTC.

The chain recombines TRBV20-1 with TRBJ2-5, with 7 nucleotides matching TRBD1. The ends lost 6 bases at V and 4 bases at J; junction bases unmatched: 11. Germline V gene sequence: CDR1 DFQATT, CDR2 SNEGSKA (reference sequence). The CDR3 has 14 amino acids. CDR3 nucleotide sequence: TGCAGTGCCGACTCAGACAGGGATGTAGAGACCCAGTACTTC. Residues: CSADSDRDVETQYF.

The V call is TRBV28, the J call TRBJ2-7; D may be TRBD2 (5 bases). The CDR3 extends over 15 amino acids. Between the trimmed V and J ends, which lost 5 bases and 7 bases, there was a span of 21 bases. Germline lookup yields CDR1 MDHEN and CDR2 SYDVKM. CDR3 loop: CASSPGGNQRGEQYF. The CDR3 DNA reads TGTGCCAGCAGTCCCGGAGGTAATCAACGGGGAGAGCAGTACTTC. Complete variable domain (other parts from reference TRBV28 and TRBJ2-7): DVKVTQSSRYLVKRTGEKVFLECVQDMDHENMFWYRQDPGLGLRLIYFSYDVKMKEKGDIPEGYSVSREKKERFSLILESASTNQTSMYLCASSPGGNQRGEQYFGPGTRLTVT.

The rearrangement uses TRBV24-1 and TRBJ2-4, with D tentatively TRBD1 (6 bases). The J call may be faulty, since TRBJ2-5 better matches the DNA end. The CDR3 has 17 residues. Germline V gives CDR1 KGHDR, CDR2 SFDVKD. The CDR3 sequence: CATSDTQGRTVGETQYF. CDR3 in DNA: TGTGCCACCAGTGATACCCAGGGGCGTACAGTCGGGGAGACCCAGTACTTC.

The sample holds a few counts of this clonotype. The chain's CDR3 is CASSMTGADSYEQYF. CDR3 coding DNA: TGTGCCAGCAGCATGACAGGGGCCGACTCCTACGAGCAGTACTTC. This chain joins TRBV21-1 and TRBJ2-7; the table assigns TRBD1, which was not confirmed against the DNA. TRBV21-1 is a listed pseudogene. The CDR3 runs 15 residues.

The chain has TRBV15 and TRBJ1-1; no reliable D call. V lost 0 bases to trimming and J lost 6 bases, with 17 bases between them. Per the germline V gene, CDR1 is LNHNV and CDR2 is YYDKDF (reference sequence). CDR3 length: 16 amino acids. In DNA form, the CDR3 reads TGTGCCACCAGCAGAGATCTCATGCAATCGGGGTCTGAAGCTTTCTTT. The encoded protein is CATSRDLMQSGSEAFF.

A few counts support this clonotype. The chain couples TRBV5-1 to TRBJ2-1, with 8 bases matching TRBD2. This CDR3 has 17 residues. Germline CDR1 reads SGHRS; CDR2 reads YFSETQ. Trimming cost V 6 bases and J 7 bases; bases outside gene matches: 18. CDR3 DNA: TGCGCCAGCACCGACCCCTGGGCGACTAGCGTCTTGAATGAGCAGTTCTTC. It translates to CASTDPWATSVLNEQFF.

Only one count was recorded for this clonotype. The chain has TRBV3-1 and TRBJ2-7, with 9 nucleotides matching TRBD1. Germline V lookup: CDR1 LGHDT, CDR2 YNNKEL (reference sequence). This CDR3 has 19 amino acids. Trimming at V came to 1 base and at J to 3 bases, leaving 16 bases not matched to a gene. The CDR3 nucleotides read TGTGCCAGCAGCCAAGCAATTGTTGGCGGGACAGGGTCCCTCTACGAGCAGTACTTC. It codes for CASSQAIVGGTGSLYEQYF.

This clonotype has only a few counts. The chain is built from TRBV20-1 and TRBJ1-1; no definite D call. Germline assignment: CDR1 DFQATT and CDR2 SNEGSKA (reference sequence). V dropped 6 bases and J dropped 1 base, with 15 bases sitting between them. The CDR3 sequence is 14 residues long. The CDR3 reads CSAEHLGSNTEAFF. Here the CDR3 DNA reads TGCAGTGCCGAACACCTGGGGTCGAACACTGAAGCTTTCTTT.

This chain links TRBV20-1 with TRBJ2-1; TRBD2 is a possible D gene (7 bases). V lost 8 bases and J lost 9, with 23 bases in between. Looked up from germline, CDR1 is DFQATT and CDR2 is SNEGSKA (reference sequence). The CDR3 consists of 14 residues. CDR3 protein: CSYSGVRGTIEQFF. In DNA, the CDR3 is TGCAGTTACTCAGGGGTGCGGGGGACGATTGAGCAGTTCTTC.